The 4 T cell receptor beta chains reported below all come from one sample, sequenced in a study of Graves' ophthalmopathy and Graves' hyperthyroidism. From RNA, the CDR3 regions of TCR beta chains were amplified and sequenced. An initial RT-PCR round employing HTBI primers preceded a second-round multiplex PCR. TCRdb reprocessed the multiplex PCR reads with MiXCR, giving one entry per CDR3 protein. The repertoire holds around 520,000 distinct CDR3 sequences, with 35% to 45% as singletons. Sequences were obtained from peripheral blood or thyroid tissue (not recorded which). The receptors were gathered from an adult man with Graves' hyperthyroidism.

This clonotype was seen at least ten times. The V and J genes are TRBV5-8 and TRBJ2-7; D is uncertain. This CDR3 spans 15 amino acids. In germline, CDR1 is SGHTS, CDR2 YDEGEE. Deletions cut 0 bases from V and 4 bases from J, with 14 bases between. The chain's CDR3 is CASSLEAATHYEQYF. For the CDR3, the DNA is TGTGCCAGCAGCTTGGAGGCAGCCACACATTACGAGCAGTACTTC. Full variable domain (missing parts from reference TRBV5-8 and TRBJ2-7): EAGVTQSPTHLIKTRGQQATLRCSPISGHTSVYWYQQALGLGLQFLLWYDEGEERNRGNFPPRFSGRQFPNYSSELNVNALELEDSALYLCASSLEAATHYEQYFGPGTRLTVT.

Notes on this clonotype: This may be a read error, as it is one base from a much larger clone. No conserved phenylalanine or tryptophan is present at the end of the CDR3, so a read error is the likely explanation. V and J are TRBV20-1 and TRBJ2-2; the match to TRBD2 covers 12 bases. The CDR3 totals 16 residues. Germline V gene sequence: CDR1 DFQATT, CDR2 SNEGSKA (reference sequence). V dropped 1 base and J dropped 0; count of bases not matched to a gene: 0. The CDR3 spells CSARASGRANTGELFL. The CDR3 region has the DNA TGCAGTGCTAGAGCTAGCGGGAGGGCGAACACCGGGGAGCTGTTTCTT.

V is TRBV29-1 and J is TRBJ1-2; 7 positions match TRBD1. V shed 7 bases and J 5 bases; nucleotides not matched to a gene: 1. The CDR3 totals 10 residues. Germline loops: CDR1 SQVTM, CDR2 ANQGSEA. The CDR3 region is CSATGYGYTF. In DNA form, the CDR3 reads TGCAGCGCGACAGGGTATGGCTACACCTTC. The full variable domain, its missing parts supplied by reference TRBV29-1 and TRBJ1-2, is SAVISQKPSRDICQRGTSLTIQCQVDSQVTMMFWYRQQPGQSLTLIATANQGSEATYESGFVIDKFPISRPNLTFSTLTVSNMSPEDSSIYLCSATGYGYTFGSGTRLTVV.

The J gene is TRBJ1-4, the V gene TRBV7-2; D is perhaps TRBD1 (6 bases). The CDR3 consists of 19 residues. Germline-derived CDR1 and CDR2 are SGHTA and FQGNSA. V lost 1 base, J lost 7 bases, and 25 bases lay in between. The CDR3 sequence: CASSLGLAGGGGIGEKLFF. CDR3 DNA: TGTGCCAGCAGCTTAGGGCTAGCGGGAGGAGGGGGGATCGGTGAAAAACTGTTTTTT.